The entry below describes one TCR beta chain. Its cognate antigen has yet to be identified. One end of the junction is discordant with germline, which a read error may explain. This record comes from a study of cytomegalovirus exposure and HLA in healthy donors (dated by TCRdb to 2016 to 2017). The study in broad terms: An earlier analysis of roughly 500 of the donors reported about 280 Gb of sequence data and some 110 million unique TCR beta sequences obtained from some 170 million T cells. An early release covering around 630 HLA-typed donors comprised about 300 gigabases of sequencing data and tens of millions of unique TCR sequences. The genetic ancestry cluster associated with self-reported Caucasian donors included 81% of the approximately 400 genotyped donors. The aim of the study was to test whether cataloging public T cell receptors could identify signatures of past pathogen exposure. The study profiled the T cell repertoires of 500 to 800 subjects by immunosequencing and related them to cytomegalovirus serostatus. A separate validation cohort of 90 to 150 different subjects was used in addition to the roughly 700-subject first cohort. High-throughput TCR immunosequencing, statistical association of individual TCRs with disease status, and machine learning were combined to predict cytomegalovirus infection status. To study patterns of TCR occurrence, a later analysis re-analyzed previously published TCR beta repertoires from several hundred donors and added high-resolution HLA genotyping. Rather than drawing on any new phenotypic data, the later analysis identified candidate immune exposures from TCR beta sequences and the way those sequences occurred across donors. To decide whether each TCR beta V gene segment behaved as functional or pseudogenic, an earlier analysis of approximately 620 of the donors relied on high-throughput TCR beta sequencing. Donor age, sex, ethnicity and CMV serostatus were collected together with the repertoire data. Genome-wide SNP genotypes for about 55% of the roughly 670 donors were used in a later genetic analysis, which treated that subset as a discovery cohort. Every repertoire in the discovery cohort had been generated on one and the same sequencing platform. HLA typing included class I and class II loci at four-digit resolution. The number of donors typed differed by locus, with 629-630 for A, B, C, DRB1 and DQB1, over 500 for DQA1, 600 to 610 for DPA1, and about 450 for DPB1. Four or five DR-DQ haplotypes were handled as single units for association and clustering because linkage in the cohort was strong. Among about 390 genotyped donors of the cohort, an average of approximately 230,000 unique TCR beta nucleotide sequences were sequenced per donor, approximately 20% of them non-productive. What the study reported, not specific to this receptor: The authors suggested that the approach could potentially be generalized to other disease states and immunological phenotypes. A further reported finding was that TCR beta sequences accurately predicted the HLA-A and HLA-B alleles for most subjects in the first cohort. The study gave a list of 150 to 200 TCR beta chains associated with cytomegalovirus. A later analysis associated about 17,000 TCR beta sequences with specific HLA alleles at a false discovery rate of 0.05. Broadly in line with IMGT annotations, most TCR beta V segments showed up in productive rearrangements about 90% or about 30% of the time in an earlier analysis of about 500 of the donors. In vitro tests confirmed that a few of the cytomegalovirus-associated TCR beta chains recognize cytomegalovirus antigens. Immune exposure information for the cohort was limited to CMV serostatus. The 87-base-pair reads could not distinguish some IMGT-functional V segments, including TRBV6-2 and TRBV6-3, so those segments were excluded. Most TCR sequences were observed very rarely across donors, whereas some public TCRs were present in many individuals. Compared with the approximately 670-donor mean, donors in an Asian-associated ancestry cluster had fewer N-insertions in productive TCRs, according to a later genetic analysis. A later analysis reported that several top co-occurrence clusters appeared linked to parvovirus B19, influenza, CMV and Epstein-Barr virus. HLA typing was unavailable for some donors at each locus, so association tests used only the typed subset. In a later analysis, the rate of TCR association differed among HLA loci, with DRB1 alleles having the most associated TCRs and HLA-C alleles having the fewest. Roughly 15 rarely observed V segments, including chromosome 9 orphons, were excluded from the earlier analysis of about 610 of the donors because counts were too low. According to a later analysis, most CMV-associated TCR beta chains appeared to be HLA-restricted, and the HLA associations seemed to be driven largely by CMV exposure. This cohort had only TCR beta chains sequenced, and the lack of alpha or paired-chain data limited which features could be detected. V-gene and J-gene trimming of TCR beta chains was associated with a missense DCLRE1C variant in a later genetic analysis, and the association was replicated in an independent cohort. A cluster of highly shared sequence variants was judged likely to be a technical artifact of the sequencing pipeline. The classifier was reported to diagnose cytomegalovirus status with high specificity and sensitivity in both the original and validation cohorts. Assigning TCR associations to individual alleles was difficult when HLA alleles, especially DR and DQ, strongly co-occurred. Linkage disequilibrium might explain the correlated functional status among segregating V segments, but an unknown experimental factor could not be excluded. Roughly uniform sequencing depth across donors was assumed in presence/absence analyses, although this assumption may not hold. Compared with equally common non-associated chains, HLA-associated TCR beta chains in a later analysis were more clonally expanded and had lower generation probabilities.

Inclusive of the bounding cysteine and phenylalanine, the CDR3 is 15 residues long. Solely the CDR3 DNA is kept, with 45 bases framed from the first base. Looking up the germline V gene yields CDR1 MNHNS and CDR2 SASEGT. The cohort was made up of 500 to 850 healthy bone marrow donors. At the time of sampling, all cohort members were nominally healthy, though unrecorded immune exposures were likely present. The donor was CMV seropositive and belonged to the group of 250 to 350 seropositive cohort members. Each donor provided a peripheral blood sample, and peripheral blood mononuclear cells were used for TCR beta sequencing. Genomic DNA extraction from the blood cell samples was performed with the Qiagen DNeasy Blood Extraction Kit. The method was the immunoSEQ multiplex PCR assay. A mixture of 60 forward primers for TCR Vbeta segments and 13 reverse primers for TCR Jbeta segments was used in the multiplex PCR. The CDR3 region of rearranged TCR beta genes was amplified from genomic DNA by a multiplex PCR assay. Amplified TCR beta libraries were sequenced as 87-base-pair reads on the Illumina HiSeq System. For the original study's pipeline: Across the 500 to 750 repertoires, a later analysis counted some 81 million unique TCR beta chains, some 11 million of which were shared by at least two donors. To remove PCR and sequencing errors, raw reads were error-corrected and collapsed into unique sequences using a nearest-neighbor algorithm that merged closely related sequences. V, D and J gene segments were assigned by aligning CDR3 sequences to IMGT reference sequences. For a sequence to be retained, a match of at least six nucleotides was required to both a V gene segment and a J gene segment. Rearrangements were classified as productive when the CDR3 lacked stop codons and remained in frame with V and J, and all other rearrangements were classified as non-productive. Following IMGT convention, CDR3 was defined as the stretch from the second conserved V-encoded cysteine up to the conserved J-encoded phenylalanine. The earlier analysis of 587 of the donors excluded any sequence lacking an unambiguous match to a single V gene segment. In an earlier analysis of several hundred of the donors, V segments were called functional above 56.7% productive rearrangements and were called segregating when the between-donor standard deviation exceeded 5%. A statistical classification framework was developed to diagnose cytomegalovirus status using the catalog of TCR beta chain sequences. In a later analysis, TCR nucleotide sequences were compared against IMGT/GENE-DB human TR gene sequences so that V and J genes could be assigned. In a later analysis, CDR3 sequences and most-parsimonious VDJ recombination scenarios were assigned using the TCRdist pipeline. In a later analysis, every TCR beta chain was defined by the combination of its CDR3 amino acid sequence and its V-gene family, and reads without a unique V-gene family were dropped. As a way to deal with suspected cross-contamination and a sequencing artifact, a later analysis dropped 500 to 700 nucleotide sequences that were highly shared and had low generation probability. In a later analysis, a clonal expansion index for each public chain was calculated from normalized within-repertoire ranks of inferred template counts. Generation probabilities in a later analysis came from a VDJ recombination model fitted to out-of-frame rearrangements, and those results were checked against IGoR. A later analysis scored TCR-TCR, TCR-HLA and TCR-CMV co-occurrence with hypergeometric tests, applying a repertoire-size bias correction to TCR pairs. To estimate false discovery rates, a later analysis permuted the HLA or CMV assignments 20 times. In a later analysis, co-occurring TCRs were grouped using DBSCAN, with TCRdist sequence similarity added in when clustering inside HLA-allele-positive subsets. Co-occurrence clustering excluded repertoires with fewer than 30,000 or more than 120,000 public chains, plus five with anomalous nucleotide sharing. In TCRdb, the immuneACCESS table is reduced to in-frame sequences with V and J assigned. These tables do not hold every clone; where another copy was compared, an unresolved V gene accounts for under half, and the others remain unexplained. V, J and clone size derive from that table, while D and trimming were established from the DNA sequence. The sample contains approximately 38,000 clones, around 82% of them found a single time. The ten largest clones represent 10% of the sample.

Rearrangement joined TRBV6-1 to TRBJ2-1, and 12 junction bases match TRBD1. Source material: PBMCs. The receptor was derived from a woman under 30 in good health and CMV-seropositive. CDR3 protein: CASSEPGQGASSYLF. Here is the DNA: TGTGCCAGCAGTGAACCGGGACAGGGGGCATCCTCGTACCTCTTC.